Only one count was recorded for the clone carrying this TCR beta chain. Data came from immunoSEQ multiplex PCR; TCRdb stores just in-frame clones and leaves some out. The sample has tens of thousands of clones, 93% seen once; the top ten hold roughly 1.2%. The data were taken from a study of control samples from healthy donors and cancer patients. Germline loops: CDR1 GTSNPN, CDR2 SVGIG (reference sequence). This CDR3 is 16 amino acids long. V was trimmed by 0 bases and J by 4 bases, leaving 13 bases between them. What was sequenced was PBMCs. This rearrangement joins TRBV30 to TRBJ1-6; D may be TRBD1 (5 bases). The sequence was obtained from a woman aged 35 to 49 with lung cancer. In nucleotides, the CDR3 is TGTGCCTGGAGTGTTGATAGAGAGGGGTATAATTCACCCCTCCACTTT. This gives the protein CAWSVDREGYNSPLHF.